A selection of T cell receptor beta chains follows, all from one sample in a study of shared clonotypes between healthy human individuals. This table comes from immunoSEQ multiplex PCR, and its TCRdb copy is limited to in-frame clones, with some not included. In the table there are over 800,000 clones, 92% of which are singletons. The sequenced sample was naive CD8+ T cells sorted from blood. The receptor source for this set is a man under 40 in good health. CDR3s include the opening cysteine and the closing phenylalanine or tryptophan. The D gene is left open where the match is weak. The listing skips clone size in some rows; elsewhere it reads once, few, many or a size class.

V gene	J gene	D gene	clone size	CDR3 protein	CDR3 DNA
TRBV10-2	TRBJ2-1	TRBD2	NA	CASSVAGRSYNEQFF	TGCGCCAGCAGCGTAGCGGGACGGTCCTACAATGAGCAGTTCTTC
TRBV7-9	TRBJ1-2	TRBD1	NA	CASTLTGLGAGYTF	TGTGCCAGCACCCTGACAGGGCTGGGGGCTGGCTACACCTTC
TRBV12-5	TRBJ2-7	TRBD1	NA	CASGSSGTGPYEQYF	TGTGCTAGTGGTTCATCCGGGACAGGACCCTACGAGCAGTACTTC
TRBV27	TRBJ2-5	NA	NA	CASSLSLPGVLGETQYF	TGTGCCAGCAGTTTATCCCTCCCCGGGGTTCTGGGGGAGACCCAGTACTTC
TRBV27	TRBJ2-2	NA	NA	CASSTQGPNTGELFF	TGTGCCAGCAGTACCCAGGGCCCGAACACCGGGGAGCTGTTTTTT
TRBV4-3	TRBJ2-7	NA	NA	CASSRVRGSSYEQYF	TGCGCCAGCAGCCGGGTTAGGGGTAGCTCCTACGAGCAGTACTTC
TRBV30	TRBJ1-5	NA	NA	CARTDYSNQPQHF	TGTGCCCGGACAGACTATAGCAATCAGCCCCAGCATTTT
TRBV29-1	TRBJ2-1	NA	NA	CSAAGGDPKGDEQFF	TGCAGCGCCGCCGGCGGAGACCCAAAGGGAGATGAGCAGTTCTTC
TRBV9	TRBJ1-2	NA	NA	CASSLGGGVNYGYTF	TGTGCCAGCAGCCTTGGAGGGGGGGTTAACTATGGCTACACCTTC
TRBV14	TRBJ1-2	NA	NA	CASSQRIIDRDGYTF	TGTGCCAGCAGCCAAAGAATTATTGACCGCGATGGCTACACCTTC
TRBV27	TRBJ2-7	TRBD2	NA	CASSLSASGEQYF	TGTGCCAGCAGTTTATCGGCTAGCGGCGAGCAGTACTTC
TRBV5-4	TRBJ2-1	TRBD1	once	CASSSGQGNYNEQFF	TGTGCCAGCAGCTCCGGACAGGGGAACTACAATGAGCAGTTCTTC
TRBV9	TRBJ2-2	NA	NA	CASSVPAKTGYSGELFF	TGTGCCAGCAGCGTCCCTGCGAAAACGGGTTACTCCGGGGAGCTGTTTTTT
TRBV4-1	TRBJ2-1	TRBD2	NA	CASSQGGHLADLYNEQFF	TGCGCCAGCAGCCAAGGGGGCCACCTAGCGGACTTGTACAATGAGCAGTTCTTC
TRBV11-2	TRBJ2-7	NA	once	CASRPGTPSSYEQYF	TGTGCCAGCAGGCCCGGGACGCCCAGCTCCTACGAGCAGTACTTC
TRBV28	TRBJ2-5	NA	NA	CASTPYSIPGTGRETQYF	TGTGCCAGCACCCCTTACTCGATTCCCGGGACGGGTAGAGAGACCCAGTACTTC
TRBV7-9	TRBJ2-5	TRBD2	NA	CASSRPGTSGREETQYF	TGTGCCAGCAGCCGTCCCGGGACTAGCGGGAGGGAAGAGACCCAGTACTTC
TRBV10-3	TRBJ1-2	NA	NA	CAISESGGAYGYTF	TGTGCCATCAGTGAGTCGGGGGGAGCCTATGGCTACACCTTC
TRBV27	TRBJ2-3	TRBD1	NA	CASSPPGTGTDTQYF	TGTGCCAGCAGTCCACCCGGGACAGGCACAGATACGCAGTATTTT
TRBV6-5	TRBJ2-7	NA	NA	CASSYANRDYEQYF	TGTGCCAGCAGTTACGCAAACAGGGACTACGAGCAGTACTTC
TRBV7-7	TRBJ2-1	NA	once	CASSLDGSSYNEQFF	TGTGCCAGCAGCTTAGACGGGAGCTCCTACAATGAGCAGTTCTTC
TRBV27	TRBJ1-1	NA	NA	CASSLSIPGFSEAFF	TGTGCCAGCAGTTTATCGATCCCCGGGTTTAGTGAAGCTTTCTTT
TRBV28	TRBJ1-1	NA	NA	CASSFRAWSPLEAFF	TGTGCCAGCAGTTTCCGGGCGTGGAGTCCCTTAGAAGCTTTCTTT
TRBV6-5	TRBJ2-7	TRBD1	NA	CASSSPGQRTYEQYF	TGTGCCAGCAGCTCCCCGGGACAGCGAACCTACGAGCAGTACTTC
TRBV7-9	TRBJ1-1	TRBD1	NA	CASSRDRGLLAFF	TGTGCCAGCAGCCGGGACAGGGGGCTTTTAGCTTTCTTT
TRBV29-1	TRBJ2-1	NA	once	CSVWTLTSYNEQFF	TGCAGCGTATGGACATTGACCTCCTACAATGAGCAGTTCTTC
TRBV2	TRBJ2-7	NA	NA	CAVQGPTYEQYF	TGTGCCGTACAGGGTCCAACCTACGAGCAGTACTTC
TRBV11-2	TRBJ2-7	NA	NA	CASSDVFDVGEYEQYF	TGTGCCAGCAGCGACGTATTTGACGTGGGAGAGTACGAGCAGTACTTC
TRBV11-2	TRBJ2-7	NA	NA	CASSSLLDSSYKEQYF	TGTGCCAGCAGCTCACTTCTCGACAGCTCCTACAAGGAGCAGTACTTC
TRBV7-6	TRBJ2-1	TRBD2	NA	CASSSSGSYEQFF	TGTGCCAGCAGCTCTAGCGGGAGTTATGAGCAGTTCTTC
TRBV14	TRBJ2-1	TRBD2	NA	CASKEGGDNEQFF	TGTGCCAGCAAGGAGGGAGGGGACAATGAGCAGTTCTTC
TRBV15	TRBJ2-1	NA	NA	CATSSAFRSGEQFF	TGTGCCACCAGCAGTGCCTTCCGGTCGGGGGAGCAGTTCTTC
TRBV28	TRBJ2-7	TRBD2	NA	CASSLPTGWTSGNPYEQYF	TGTGCCAGCAGTTTGCCGACAGGTTGGACTAGCGGGAATCCCTACGAGCAGTACTTC
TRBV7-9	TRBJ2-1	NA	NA	CASSLVSSSDNEQFF	TGTGCCAGCAGCTTAGTCAGCAGCTCTGACAATGAGCAGTTCTTC
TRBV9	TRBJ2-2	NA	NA	CASGGVRELFF	TGTGCCAGCGGCGGGGTCAGGGAGCTGTTTTTT
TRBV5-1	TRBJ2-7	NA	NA	CASSFHRQSSYEQYF	TGCGCCAGCAGCTTTCATCGACAGAGCTCCTACGAGCAGTACTTC
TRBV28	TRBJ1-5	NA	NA	CASRPQGISNQPQHF	TGTGCCAGCAGGCCCCAGGGGATCAGCAATCAGCCCCAGCATTTT
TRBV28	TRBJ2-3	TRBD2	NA	CASSPRTSGSLTDTQYF	TGTGCCAGCAGTCCCCGGACTAGCGGGAGTTTGACAGATACGCAGTATTTT
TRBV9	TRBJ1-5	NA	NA	CASSVDGGPNQPQHF	TGTGCCAGCAGCGTAGACGGGGGCCCTAATCAGCCCCAGCATTTT
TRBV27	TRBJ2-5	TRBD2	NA	CASSLKTSGRLYF	TGTGCCAGCAGTTTGAAGACTAGCGGGAGACTGTACTTC
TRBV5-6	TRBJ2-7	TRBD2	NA	CASSQGLAGGLRYEQYF	TGTGCCAGCAGCCAGGGACTAGCGGGAGGGCTTCGTTACGAGCAGTACTTC
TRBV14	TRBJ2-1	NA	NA	CASSHKALSSYNEQFF	TGTGCCAGCAGCCACAAGGCTTTGAGCTCCTACAATGAGCAGTTCTTC
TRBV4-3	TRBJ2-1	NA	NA	CASSQDGVSLGNEQFF	TGCGCCAGCAGCCAAGATGGGGTCTCCCTTGGGAATGAGCAGTTCTTC
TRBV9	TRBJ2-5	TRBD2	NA	CASSVGTSVRETQYF	TGTGCCAGCAGCGTAGGGACTAGCGTTCGGGAGACCCAGTACTTC
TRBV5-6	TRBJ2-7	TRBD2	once	CASSRSGTQYEQYF	TGTGCCAGCAGCCGTAGCGGGACCCAATACGAGCAGTACTTC
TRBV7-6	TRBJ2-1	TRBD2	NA	CASSPPGTTYNEQFF	TGTGCCAGCAGCCCCCCCGGGACTACTTACAATGAGCAGTTCTTC
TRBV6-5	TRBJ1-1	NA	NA	CASSYDLGVAEAFF	TGTGCCAGCAGTTACGATCTGGGGGTGGCTGAAGCTTTCTTT
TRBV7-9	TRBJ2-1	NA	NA	CASSLAGSYNEQFF	TGTGCCAGCAGCTTAGCCGGGAGCTACAATGAGCAGTTCTTC
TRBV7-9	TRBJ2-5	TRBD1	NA	CASSLERGLEETQYF	TGTGCCAGCAGCTTAGAAAGGGGGCTGGAAGAGACCCAGTACTTC
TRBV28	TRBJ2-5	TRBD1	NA	CASSSGQGDGQETQYF	TGTGCCAGCAGTTCTGGACAGGGAGATGGGCAAGAGACCCAGTACTTC
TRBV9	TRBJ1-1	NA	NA	CASSVGYFGHTEAFF	TGTGCCAGCAGCGTAGGGTACTTTGGGCACACTGAAGCTTTCTTT
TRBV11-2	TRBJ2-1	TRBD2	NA	CASEREGHNEQFF	TGTGCCAGCGAGCGGGAGGGTCACAATGAGCAGTTCTTC
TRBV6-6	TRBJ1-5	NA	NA	CASSYSPVSNQPQHF	TGTGCCAGCAGTTACTCTCCTGTTAGCAATCAGCCCCAGCATTTT
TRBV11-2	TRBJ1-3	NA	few	CASSQLSGNTIYF	TGTGCCAGCAGTCAACTGTCTGGAAACACCATATATTTT